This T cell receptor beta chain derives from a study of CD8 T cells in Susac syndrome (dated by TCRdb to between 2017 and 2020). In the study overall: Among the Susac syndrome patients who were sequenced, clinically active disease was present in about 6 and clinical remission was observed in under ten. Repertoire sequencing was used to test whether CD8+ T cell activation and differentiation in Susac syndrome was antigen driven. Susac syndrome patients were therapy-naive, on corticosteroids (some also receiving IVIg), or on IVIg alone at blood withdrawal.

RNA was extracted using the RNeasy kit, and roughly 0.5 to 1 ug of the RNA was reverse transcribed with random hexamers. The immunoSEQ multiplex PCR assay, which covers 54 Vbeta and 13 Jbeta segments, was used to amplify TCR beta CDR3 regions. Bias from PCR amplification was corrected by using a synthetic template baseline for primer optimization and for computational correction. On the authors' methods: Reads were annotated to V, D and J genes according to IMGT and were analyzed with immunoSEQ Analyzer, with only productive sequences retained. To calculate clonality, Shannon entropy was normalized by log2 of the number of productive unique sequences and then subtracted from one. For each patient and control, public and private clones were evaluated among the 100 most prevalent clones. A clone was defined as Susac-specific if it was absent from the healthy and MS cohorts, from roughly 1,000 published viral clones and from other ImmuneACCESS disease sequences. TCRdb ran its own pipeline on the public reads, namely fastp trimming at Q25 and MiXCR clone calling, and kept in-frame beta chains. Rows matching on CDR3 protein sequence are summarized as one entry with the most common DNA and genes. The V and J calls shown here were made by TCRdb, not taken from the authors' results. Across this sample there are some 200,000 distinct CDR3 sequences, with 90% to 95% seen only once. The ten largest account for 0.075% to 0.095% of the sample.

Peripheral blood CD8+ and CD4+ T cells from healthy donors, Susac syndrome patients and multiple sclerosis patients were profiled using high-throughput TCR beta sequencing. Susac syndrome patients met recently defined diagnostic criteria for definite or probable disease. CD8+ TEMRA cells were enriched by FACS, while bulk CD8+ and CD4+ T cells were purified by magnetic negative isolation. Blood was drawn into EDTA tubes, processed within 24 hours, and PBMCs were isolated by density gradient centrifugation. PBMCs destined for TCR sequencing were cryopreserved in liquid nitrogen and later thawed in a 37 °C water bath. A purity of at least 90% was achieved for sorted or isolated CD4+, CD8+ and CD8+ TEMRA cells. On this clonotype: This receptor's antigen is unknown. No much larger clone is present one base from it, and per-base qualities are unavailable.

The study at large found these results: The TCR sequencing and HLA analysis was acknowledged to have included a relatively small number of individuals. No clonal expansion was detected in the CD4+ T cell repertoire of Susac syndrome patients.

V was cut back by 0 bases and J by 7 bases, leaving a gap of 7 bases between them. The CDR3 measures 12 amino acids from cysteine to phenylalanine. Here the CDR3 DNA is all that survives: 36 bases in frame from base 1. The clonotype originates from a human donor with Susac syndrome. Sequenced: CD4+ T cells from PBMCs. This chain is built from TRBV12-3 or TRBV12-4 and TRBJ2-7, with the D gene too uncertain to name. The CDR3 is CASSLAGREQYF. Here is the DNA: TGTGCCAGCAGTTTAGCGGGCCGGGAGCAGTACTTC.